The 21 T cell receptor beta chains presented below share a single source sample, sequenced in a study of tumor and adjacent non-tumor tissue in lung cancer. A modified ARM-PCR protocol with three rounds of nested PCR amplified TCRbeta. TCRdb reprocessed the multiplex PCR reads via MiXCR and lists one record per CDR3 protein. The table records 60,000 to 90,000 distinct CDR3 sequences, 65% to 75% of them present only once. No cell sorting was done before RNA was extracted from the tissue. More than 3 cm separated this lung sample from the edge of the tumor. The sample comprised distant non-tumor lung tissue. These receptors were collected from a woman aged 45-65 years with non-small cell lung cancer.

By its share, this clonotype is medium-sized. This sequence joins TRBV6-5 and TRBJ2-7, with 7 bases aligning to TRBD2. The CDR3 has 12 residues. The ends lost 5 bases at V and 5 bases at J; junction bases unmatched: 3. The germline CDR1 and CDR2 sequences are MNHEY and SVGAGI. The CDR3 loop is CASSRTRNEQYF. The CDR3 DNA is TGTGCCAGCAGTCGGACTAGAAACGAGCAGTACTTC.

On this clonotype: A junction end diverges from the germline sequence, so it may reflect a read error. The chain has TRBV11-2 and TRBJ2-5; weak D call: TRBD1 (7 bases). The CDR3 is 14 amino acids. Germline CDR1 is SGHAT and CDR2 is FQNNGV. The CDR3 sequence is CANSLNAGGPAHYF. The CDR3 bases are TGTGCCAACAGCCTAAACGCAGGGGGGCCGGCCCATTACTTC.

This CDR3 is CAGNPRASGSYEQYF. DNA of the CDR3: TGTGCCGGCAACCCTCGGGCTAGCGGTTCCTACGAGCAGTACTTC. The chain has TRBV11-2 and TRBJ2-7; 7 bases fit TRBD2. CDR1 and CDR2 (germline): SGHAT, FQNNGV. This CDR3 has 15 amino acids. V shed 11 bases, J shed 1 base, and the junction held 14 bases outside the gene matches.

Worth noting for this clonotype: Germline and junction disagree at one end, which may indicate a read error. The rearrangement uses TRBV5-1 and TRBJ1-3, with D possibly TRBD1 on 5 matching bases. The CDR3 covers 15 residues. From germline, CDR1 is SGHRS and CDR2 YFSETQ. The CDR3 here is CANSLGDYSGNTIYF. The CDR3 coding sequence is TGCGCCAACAGCTTGGGGGATTACTCTGGAAACACCATATATTTT.

Details on this clonotype: A read error may produce the germline difference seen at one junction end. This sequence joins TRBV20-1 and TRBJ2-1; maybe TRBD2 (6 bases). In germline, CDR1 is DFQATT, CDR2 SNEGSKA (reference sequence). This CDR3 has 15 amino acids. CDR3 sequence reads: CSARVRRDPTIQQFF. The DNA of the CDR3 is TGCAGTGCCAGAGTCCGGCGGGACCCCACCATCCAACAGTTCTTC.

The CDR3 DNA follows: TGTGCCAGACTAGTGTGTGATACGCAGTATTTT. Protein product: CARLVCDTQYF. The rearrangement joins TRBV6-5 to TRBJ2-3, with a weak D call TRBD2 (5 bases). V was pared by 9 bases and J by 6 bases, with 10 bases between. CDR3 length: 11 residues. The germline V gene has CDR1 MNHEY and CDR2 SVGAGI.

About this clonotype: Likely a read error: the CDR3 ends without its conserved phenylalanine or tryptophan. This sequence joins TRBV20-1 and TRBJ2-7; possible D gene TRBD1, 6 bases. The CDR3 runs to 14 residues. Germline CDR1 reads DFQATT; CDR2 reads SNEGSKA (reference sequence). In DNA form, the CDR3 reads TGCAGTGCAACCTTGCAGGACAGCTCCTACGATCAGTACTTA. Translated: CSATLQDSSYDQYL.

This rearrangement joins TRBV6-1 to TRBJ2-1; possibly TRBD2 for D (5 bases). The V end was cut by 7 bases, the J end by 6 bases, with 19 bases between. The germline V gene has CDR1 MNHNS and CDR2 SASEGT. There are 15 residues in the CDR3. The CDR3 DNA sequence: TGTGCCAGCACTACCAGCGGAAGGGTACCCAATGAGCAGTTCTTC. Its protein is CASTTSGRVPNEQFF.

About this clonotype itself: Given a much more abundant clone one base away, this may be a read error. The chain carries TRBV6-1 and TRBJ1-2; D is unclear. Per germline, CDR1 MNHNS and CDR2 SASEGT. V lost 4 bases and J lost 4, with 13 bases in between. The CDR3 loop spans 14 amino acids. In DNA, the CDR3 is TGTGCCAGCAGTGGTGAGACGGCTACCTATGGCTACACCTTC. Translation: CASSGETATYGYTF.

Points on this clonotype: A read error is possible here, since a much larger clone lies one base away. The V and J genes are TRBV6-2 or TRBV6-3 and TRBJ2-4, with 7 bases identical to TRBD1. J was trimmed by 6 bases and V by 7 bases; bases with no gene match: 9. The CDR3 covers 14 residues. Germline-derived CDR1 and CDR2 are MNHEY and SVGEGT. The CDR3 loop is CASNPTGPRNIQYF. CDR3 sequence (DNA): TGTGCCAGCAATCCGACAGGGCCGCGAAACATTCAGTACTTC.

On this clonotype itself: A junction boundary mismatches the germline segment, possibly from a read error. The rearrangement joins TRBV20-1 to TRBJ2-2; D may match TRBD1 or TRBD2 (5 bases each). Germline CDR1 DFQATT, CDR2 SNEGSKA (reference sequence). This CDR3 comprises 15 residues. CDR3 region: CNARSSAGSTWELFF. The CDR3 DNA is TGCAATGCTAGATCCTCGGCAGGGAGCACCTGGGAGCTGTTTTTT.

This clonotype has at least ten counts. The V and J genes are TRBV4-2 and TRBJ2-5, with D tentatively TRBD1 (6 bases). This CDR3 has 16 residues. Trimming shortened V by 4 bases and J by 0 bases, and 15 bases separated the two germline ends. From germline, CDR1 is LGHNA and CDR2 YNFKEQ. CDR3 region: CASSRVLRDNQETQYF. The CDR3, as DNA: TGTGCCAGCAGCCGAGTGCTCCGGGACAACCAAGAGACCCAGTACTTC.

In regard to this clonotype: One end of the junction does not line up with germline, which may come from a read error. The gene calls are TRBV6-1 and TRBJ2-3; 9 positions agree with TRBD2. The CDR3 totals 17 residues. Germline-derived CDR1 and CDR2 are MNHNS and SASEGT. In DNA form, the CDR3 reads TGTGCCTGCAGTGACCGTGGTAGCGGGAGTTCTGTGGATACGCAGTATTTT. This encodes CACSDRGSGSSVDTQYF.

Regarding this clonotype: A single base separates this from a much larger clone, so it may be a read error. This chain connects TRBV6-1 to TRBJ2-1, with 10 positions matching TRBD1. The CDR3 length is 14 residues. CDR1 is MNHNS, CDR2 SASEGT, per germline. The DNA for the CDR3 is TGTACCAGCAGTTGGACAGGGGGTAACAATGAGCAGTTCTTC. It yields the protein CTSSWTGGNNEQFF.

Comments on this clonotype: At one of its ends the junction is not consistent with the germline gene, which may arise from a read error. V is TRBV6-1 and J is TRBJ2-7, with 9 bases that match TRBD2. The CDR3 covers 14 residues. Germline CDR1 and CDR2: MNHNS and SASEGT. CDR3 sequence reads: CASIWLAGNYEQYF. The CDR3 coding sequence is TGTGCCAGCATTTGGCTAGCGGGAAATTACGAGCAATACTTC.

In this sample, this clonotype turned up many times. CDR3 coding DNA: TGTGCCAGCAGTTTGAAGACGTCTCAGCCCCAGCATTTT. Encoded protein: CASSLKTSQPQHF. The V gene is TRBV12-3 or TRBV12-4, the J gene TRBJ1-5; D uncertain. The CDR3 totals 13 residues. V shed 3 bases and J shed 6 bases, with 9 bases lying between them.

This clonotype was counted a few times. The rearrangement joins TRBV20-1 to TRBJ2-1; D is unclear. The V and J ends lost 0 bases and 9 bases respectively, with 12 bases between them. Germline lookup yields CDR1 DFQATT and CDR2 SNEGSKA (reference sequence). This CDR3 has 13 amino acids. CDR3 amino acids: CSARDPKETEQFF. Written as DNA, the CDR3 is TGCAGTGCTAGAGACCCTAAGGAGACTGAGCAGTTCTTC.

Note on this clonotype: A read error is possible here, since a much larger clone lies one base away. This rearrangement joins TRBV5-5 to TRBJ2-7, with 10 bases matching TRBD1. There are 17 residues in the CDR3. CDR1 is SGHKS and CDR2 is YYEKEE in the germline V gene (reference sequence). The CDR3 loop is CASSFSGTGVLSYEHYF. CDR3 nucleotide sequence: TGTGCCAGCAGTTTTTCCGGGACAGGGGTACTGAGCTACGAGCATTACTTC.

This clonotype showed up just a few times. V is TRBV11-2 and J is TRBJ1-5; D is unresolved. Germline loops: CDR1 SGHAT, CDR2 FQNNGV. The CDR3 length is 15 residues. CDR3 sequence (DNA): TGTGTCAGTAGCTTAGCGAGCCGAGGCAATCAGCCCCAGCATTTT. Its protein is CVSSLASRGNQPQHF.

A note on this clonotype: This likely comes from a read error, as the CDR3 has no conserved phenylalanine or tryptophan at its end. The rearrangement joins TRBV28 to TRBJ1-2, with D perhaps TRBD1 (5 bases). This CDR3 is 16 amino acids long. Trimming left V 3 bases short and J 2 bases short, with 16 bases between. Germline V gene lookup returns CDR1 MDHEN and CDR2 SYDVKM. The CDR3 bases are TGTGCCAGCAGTTTCGCGTCAGGGCCCCCCAACTATGGCTACACCTTG. It yields the protein CASSFASGPPNYGYTL.

Of note for this clonotype: It is likely a read error, because the conserved phenylalanine at the end of the CDR3 is missing. The chain combines TRBV5-4 with TRBJ2-5, with D perhaps matching TRBD1 (6 bases). The V end lost 4 bases, the J end lost 8 bases, and 24 bases lay between the germline ends. There are 16 residues in the CDR3. Germline CDR1 is SGHNT and CDR2 is YYREEE (reference sequence). The CDR3 DNA is TGTGCCAGCAGCAGCACCACGAGGGGGAGAAGAGATACCCAGTACATC. This encodes CASSSTTRGRRDTQYI.